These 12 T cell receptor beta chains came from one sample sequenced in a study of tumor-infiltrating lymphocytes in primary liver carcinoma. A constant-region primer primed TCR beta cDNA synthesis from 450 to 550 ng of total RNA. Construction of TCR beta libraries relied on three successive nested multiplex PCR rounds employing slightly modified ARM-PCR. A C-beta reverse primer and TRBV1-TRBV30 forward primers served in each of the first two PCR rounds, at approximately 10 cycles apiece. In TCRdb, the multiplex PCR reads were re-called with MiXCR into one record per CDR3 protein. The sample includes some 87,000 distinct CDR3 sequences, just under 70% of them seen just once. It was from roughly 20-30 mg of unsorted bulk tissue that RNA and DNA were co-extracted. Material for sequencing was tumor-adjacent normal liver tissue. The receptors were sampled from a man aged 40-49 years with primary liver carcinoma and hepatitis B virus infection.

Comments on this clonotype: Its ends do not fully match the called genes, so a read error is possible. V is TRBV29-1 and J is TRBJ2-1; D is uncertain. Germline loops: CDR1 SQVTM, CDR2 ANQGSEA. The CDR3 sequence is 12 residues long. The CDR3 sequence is CRVPTPYKEQFF. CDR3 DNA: TGCAGGGTTCCTACACCTTACAAAGAGCAGTTCTTC.

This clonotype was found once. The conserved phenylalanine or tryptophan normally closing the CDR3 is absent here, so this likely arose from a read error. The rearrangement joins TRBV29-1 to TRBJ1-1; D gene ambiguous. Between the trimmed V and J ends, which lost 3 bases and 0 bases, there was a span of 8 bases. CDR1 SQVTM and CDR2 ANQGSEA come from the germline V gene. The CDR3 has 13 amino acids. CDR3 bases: TGCAGCGTTGACGCAACCATGAACACTGAAGCTTTCTCT. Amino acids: CSVDATMNTEAFS.

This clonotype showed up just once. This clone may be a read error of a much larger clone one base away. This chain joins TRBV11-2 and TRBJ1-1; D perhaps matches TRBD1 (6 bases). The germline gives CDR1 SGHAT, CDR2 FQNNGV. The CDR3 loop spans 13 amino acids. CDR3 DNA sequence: TGTGTCAGCAGCTTAGACCAGGGGATGGAAGCTTCCTTT. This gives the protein CVSSLDQGMEASF.

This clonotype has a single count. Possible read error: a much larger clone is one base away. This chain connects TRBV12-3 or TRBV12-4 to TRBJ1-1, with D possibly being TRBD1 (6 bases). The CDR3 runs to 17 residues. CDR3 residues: CTSSPRRGSRYDTEAFF. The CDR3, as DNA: TGTACCAGCAGCCCCCGCAGGGGTAGTAGGTACGACACTGAAGCTTTCTTT.

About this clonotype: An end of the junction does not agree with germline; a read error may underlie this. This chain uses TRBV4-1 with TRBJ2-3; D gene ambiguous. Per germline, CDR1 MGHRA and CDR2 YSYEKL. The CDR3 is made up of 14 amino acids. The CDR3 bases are TGCGCCAGCAGCCATGACCAATTGGCAGATAGGCAGTATTTT. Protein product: CASSHDQLADRQYF.

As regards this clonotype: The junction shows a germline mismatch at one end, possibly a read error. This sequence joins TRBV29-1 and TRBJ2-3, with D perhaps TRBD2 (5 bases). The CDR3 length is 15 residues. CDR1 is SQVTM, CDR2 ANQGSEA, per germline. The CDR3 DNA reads TGTAGCGCTGGATCTGTCCCTTCATGCACAGATACGCAGTATTTT. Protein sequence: CSAGSVPSCTDTQYF.

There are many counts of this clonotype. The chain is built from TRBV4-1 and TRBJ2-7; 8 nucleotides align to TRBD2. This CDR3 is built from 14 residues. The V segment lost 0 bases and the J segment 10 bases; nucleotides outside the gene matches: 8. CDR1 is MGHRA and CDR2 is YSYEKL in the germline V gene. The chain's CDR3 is CASSQDLLAEDQYF. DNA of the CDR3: TGCGCCAGCAGCCAAGATCTACTAGCGGAAGATCAGTACTTC.

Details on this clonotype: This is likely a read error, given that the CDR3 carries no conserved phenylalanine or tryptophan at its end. CDR3 sequence (DNA): TGCGCCAACAGTGAGAGAGTAGCGGGAGGGCACGGGGAGCAGTACTCC. Amino acid sequence: CANSERVAGGHGEQYS. J is TRBJ2-7 and V is TRBV10-2; 11 bases align to TRBD2. CDR1 WSHSY and CDR2 SAAADI come from the germline V gene. The length of the CDR3 is 16 residues.

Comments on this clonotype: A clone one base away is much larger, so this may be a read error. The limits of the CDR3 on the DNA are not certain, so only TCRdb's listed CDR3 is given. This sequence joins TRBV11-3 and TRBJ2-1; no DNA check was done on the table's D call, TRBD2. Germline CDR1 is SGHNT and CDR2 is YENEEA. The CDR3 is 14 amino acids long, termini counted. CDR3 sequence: CAGSLEWAGGSMFF.

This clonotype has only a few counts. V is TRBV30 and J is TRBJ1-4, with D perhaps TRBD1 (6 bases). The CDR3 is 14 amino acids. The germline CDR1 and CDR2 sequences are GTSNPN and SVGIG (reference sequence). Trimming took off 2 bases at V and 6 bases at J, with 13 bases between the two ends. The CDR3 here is CAWSMGRGYEKLFF. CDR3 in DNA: TGTGCCTGGAGTATGGGCAGGGGTTATGAAAAACTGTTTTTT.

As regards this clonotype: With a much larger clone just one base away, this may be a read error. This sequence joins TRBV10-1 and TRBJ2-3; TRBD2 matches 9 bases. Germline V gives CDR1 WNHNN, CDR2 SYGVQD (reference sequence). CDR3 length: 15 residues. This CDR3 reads CASSGAGGPRDAQYF. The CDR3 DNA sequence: TGCGCCAGCAGTGGGGCGGGAGGGCCGAGAGATGCGCAGTATTTT.

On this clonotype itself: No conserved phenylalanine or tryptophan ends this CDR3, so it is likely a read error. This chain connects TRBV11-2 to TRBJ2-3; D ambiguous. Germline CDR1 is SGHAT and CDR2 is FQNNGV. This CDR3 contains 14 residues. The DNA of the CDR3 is TGTGCCAGCAGCTTCATAGGTAACACAAATACGCAGTATTCT. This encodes CASSFIGNTNTQYS.